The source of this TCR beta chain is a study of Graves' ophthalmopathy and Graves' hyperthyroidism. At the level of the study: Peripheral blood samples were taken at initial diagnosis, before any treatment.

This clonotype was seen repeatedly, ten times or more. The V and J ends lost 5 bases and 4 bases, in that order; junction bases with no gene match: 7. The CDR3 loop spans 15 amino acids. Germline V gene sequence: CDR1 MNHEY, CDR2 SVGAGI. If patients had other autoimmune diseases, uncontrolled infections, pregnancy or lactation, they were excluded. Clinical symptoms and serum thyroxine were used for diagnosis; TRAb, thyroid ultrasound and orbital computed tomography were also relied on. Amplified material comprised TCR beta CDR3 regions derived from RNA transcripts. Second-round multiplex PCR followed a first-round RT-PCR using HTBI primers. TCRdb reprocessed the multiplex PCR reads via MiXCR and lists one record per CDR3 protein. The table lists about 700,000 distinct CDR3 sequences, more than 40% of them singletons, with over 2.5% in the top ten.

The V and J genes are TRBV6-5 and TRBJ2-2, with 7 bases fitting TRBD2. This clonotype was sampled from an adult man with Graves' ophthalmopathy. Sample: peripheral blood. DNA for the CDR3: TGTGCCAGCAGTCTAACGGGGGGTGTCACCGGGGAGCTGTTTTTT. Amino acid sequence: CASSLTGGVTGELFF.